This T cell receptor (beta chain) was recorded in a study of long-term antiretroviral therapy in people with HIV. This clone was recorded a few times. Antigen unknown. Study-wide results and limits: Blood specimens, gathered between 2004 and 2017, were possibly obtained under older ART regimens. The study collected no data on ART adherence, viral resistance or therapy changes.

This was the immunoSEQ v3.0 assay at survey level. The data were produced by immunoSEQ multiplex PCR, yet TCRdb's version contains in-frame clones alone and is incomplete. This table has around 13,000 clones, about 74% appearing once. This TCR was sampled from a woman in her forties with HIV. Sequenced material: unsorted PBMCs, taken 0.5 years before starting antiretroviral therapy.

The CDR3 protein is CASSYRQDFTEQYF. The CDR3 nucleotides are TGTGCCAGCAGTTACCGACAGGACTTTACCGAGCAGTACTTC. This chain joins TRBV6-5 and TRBJ2-7, with a possible D match to TRBD1 (6 bases). The V end lost 2 bases, the J end lost 6 bases, and 14 bases lay between the germline ends. The CDR3 contains 14 residues. CDR1 is MNHEY, CDR2 SVGAGI, per germline.